The T cell receptor beta chain described here comes from a study of OX40 agonist ivuxolimab in advanced cancers. Study overall: Across the patients, intravenous ivuxolimab was delivered every 2 weeks at 0.01 to 10 mg/kg. Dose-escalation patients had hepatocellular carcinoma, melanoma, renal cell or head and neck cancer. Those enrolled were approximately 83% male, with a mean age of roughly 62 years and ages from 23 to 79. A history of anti-PD-1, anti-PD-L1 or anti-CTLA-4 therapy was acceptable, and over 30% had some.

The protocol was immunoSEQ multiplex PCR, while the TCRdb copy is restricted to in-frame clones and leaves out a portion. The sample holds over 60,000 clones, approximately 81% seen once. V dropped 7 bases and J dropped 4 bases, with 16 bases sitting between them. The CDR3 loop spans 14 amino acids. Germline V lookup: CDR1 SNHLY, CDR2 FYNNEI. The chain couples TRBV2 to TRBJ1-2; weak D call: TRBD1 (5 bases). The sequenced sample was CD4+ or CD8+ T cells sorted from blood, obtained in a trial of the OX40 agonist ivuxolimab. The TCR comes from an adult with an advanced solid tumor such as melanoma, head and neck, liver or kidney cancer. The CDR3 DNA is TGTGCCAGCATCTCAGGGAGGCCCTCCTATGGCTACACCTTC. Translating it yields CASISGRPSYGYTF.